What follows are 12 T cell receptor beta chains derived from one specimen sequenced in a study of T cells in localized non-small cell lung cancer (TCRdb year 2020). Library preparation employed the immunoSEQ multiplex PCR assay. Here the immuneACCESS table is served through TCRdb, limited to in-frame sequences with V and J called. Missing clones are a known gap in these copies; in checked studies unresolved V genes cover under half, and the rest lacks a known reason. The sample has 52,000 or so clones on record, around 80% of them singletons. The top ten clones comprise about a sixth of the sample. The sequencing here drew on peripheral blood mononuclear cells, taken before any cancer treatment. The receptors derive from a man aged 40 to 69 with stage III lung adenocarcinoma.

The J gene is TRBJ2-7, the V gene TRBV29-1; D is uncertain. The CDR3 runs 12 residues. Germline CDR1 and CDR2: SQVTM and ANQGSEA. V was pared by 5 bases and J by 0 bases, with 8 bases between. The DNA for the CDR3 is TGCAGCGTTCTTATAGGCTCCTACGAGCAGTACTTC. Protein product: CSVLIGSYEQYF.

The chain links TRBV6-5 to TRBJ2-7; possibly TRBD1 or TRBD2 for D (5 bases each). V shed 2 bases and J shed 0 bases, with 11 bases lying between them. The CDR3 extends over 15 amino acids. Germline CDR1 MNHEY, CDR2 SVGAGI. The CDR3 protein is CASSYDGASSYEQYF. The CDR3 bases are TGTGCCAGCAGTTACGACGGGGCCAGCTCCTACGAGCAGTACTTC.

The sample holds a few counts of this clone. The rearrangement uses TRBV5-6 and TRBJ2-2, with 7 bases aligning to TRBD2. The germline V gene has CDR1 SGHDT and CDR2 YYEEEE. The V and J ends lost 3 bases and 4 bases, in that order; junction bases with no gene match: 12. The CDR3 spans 17 residues. The DNA for the CDR3 is TGTGCCAGCAGCTCCCTAAGGGGAGGGAAGGGCACCGGGGAGCTGTTTTTT. It yields the protein CASSSLRGGKGTGELFF.

V gene TRBV10-3 combines with J gene TRBJ2-2; D remains unclear. Per the germline V gene, CDR1 is ENHRY and CDR2 is SYGVKD. The length of the CDR3 is 14 residues. V gave up 2 bases and J gave up 0 bases, with 4 bases separating them. CDR3 DNA: TGTGCCATCAGTGAGGGAGCGAACACCGGGGAGCTGTTTTTT. Translating it yields CAISEGANTGELFF.

CDR3 region: CASSPPPGLTNEKLFF. The CDR3 nucleotides are TGTGCCAGCTCACCACCCCCAGGCTTAACTAATGAAAAACTGTTTTTT. V and J are TRBV18 and TRBJ1-4, with D unresolved. CDR3 length equals 16 residues. Germline V gene data show CDR1 as KGHSH and CDR2 as LQKENI. With 0 bases removed from V and 1 base from J, the gap between germline ends came to 9 bases. The entire variable domain, with the rest obtained from reference TRBV18 and TRBJ1-4, is as follows: NAGVMQNPRHLVRRRGQEARLRCSPMKGHSHVYWYRQLPEEGLKFMVYLQKENIIDESGMPKERFSAEFPKEGPSILRIQQVVRGDSAAYFCASSPPPGLTNEKLFFGSGTQLSVL.

Points on this clone: Compared with germline, one end of the junction differs, possibly owing to a read error. The J gene is TRBJ2-2, the V gene TRBV19; D is perhaps TRBD1 (6 bases). The CDR3 is made up of 15 amino acids. Germline CDR1 is LNHDA and CDR2 is SQIVND (reference sequence). Here the CDR3 reads CASSIGLGATGELFF. The CDR3 DNA is TGTGCCAGCAGTATAGGATTGGGGGCCACCGGGGAGCTGTTTTTT. The entire variable domain, with the rest obtained from reference TRBV19 and TRBJ2-2, is as follows: DGGITQSPKYLFRKEGQNVTLSCEQNLNHDAMYWYRQDPGQGLRLIYYSQIVNDFQKGDIAEGYSVSREKKESFPLTVTSAQKNPTAFYLCASSIGLGATGELFFGEGSRLTVL.

The gene calls are TRBV9 and TRBJ2-1, with D perhaps matching TRBD1 (6 bases). Germline V lookup: CDR1 SGDLS, CDR2 YYNGEE. This CDR3 has 14 amino acids. Trimming left V 0 bases short and J 7 bases short, with 11 bases between. The CDR3 nucleotides read TGTGCCAGCAGCGTAGGAGGGCAGGGGAATGAGCAGTTCTTC. Amino acid sequence: CASSVGGQGNEQFF.

The J gene is TRBJ2-3, the V gene TRBV29-1; 8 bases agree with TRBD2. The germline V gene has CDR1 SQVTM and CDR2 ANQGSEA. This CDR3 spans 15 amino acids. Unmatched junction bases numbered 10, after V lost 4 bases and J lost 4 bases. The CDR3 here is CSVALLSGRADTQYF. CDR3 DNA sequence: TGCAGCGTTGCCTTACTAAGCGGGAGAGCAGATACGCAGTATTTT.

The V call is TRBV21-1, the J call TRBJ1-2. TRBV21-1 is given as a pseudogene. The CDR3 consists of 17 residues. The CDR3 DNA is TGTGCCAGCAGCTCACCTCTATGGAGGGGCGGGTCGGGTGGCTACACCTTC. It translates to CASSSPLWRGGSGGYTF.

The chain has TRBV5-6 and TRBJ2-1, with 7 bases lining up with TRBD1. CDR1 is SGHDT and CDR2 is YYEEEE in the germline V gene. The length of the CDR3 is 12 residues. V was clipped by 6 bases and J by 6 bases; unmatched bases: 3. The CDR3: CASTRDSNEQFF. The DNA for the CDR3 is TGTGCCAGCACCAGGGACAGCAATGAGCAGTTCTTC.

This clone appeared a single time. This chain uses TRBV11-2 with TRBJ2-2, with D uncertain. V lost 3 bases and J lost 4, with 9 bases in between. The CDR3 loop spans 14 amino acids. Germline V gene lookup returns CDR1 SGHAT and CDR2 FQNNGV. The CDR3 sequence: CASSFERATGELFF. CDR3 nucleotides: TGTGCCAGCAGCTTCGAACGGGCCACCGGGGAGCTGTTTTTT.

The CDR3: CASSLGQGARDTQYF. The CDR3 region has the DNA TGTGCCAGCAGCTTGGGACAGGGGGCGCGGGATACGCAGTATTTT. This rearrangement joins TRBV7-9 to TRBJ2-3; 12 positions agree with TRBD1. CDR1 is SEHNR and CDR2 is FQNEAQ in the germline V gene (reference sequence). After removal of 3 bases from V and 6 bases from J, the junction contained 4 bases not matched to a gene. The CDR3 has 15 amino acids.